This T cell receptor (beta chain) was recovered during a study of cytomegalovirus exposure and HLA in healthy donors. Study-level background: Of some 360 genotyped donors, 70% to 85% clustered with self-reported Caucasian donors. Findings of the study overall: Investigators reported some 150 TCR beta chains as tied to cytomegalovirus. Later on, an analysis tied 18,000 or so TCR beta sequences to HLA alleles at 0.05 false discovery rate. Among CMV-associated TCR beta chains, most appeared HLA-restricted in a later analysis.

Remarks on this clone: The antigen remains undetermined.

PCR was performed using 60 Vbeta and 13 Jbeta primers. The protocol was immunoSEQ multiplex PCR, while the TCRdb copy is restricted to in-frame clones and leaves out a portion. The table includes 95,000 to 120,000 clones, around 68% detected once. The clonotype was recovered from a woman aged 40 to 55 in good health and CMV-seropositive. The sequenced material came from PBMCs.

The CDR3 region has the DNA TGTGCCAGCAAACGGACAGGGGTAAAGACCCAGTACTTC. Its protein product is CASKRTGVKTQYF. The chain combines TRBV5-8 with TRBJ2-5, with 9 nucleotides matching TRBD1. After removal of 6 bases from V and 6 bases from J, the junction contained 6 bases not matched to a gene. In germline, CDR1 is SGHTS, CDR2 YDEGEE. The CDR3 extends over 13 amino acids.